Detailed here is one TCR beta chain. Its target is not known. PCR was performed a second time for roughly 7 to 12 cycles using a sample-barcoded 5' primer and a J-beta primer mix. A single record per CDR3 protein comes from TCRdb applying MiXCR to the 5' RACE reads. The table lists hundreds of thousands of distinct CDR3 sequences, around 68% of them singletons. The donors, aged roughly 6 to 95, were healthy Caucasians from Russia. The sample is drawn from a study of blood T cells in healthy people across ages. Whole-study results and caveats: Expanded clonotype shifts may have been confounded, as the donors had an unknown CMV status. Without sorted subsets, naive and antigen-experienced compartments could not be conclusively compared.

The TCR was taken from a man aged 25-40 years in good health. What was sequenced was blood.

The CDR3 protein is CASSLVGSLDEQYF. CDR3 coding DNA: TGTGCCAGCAGTTTAGTAGGGTCTTTGGACGAGCAGTACTTC. The chain combines TRBV28 with TRBJ2-7; no reliable D call. V dropped 2 bases and J dropped 5 bases, with 13 bases sitting between them. CDR1 is MDHEN and CDR2 is SYDVKM in the germline V gene. The CDR3 has 14 amino acids.